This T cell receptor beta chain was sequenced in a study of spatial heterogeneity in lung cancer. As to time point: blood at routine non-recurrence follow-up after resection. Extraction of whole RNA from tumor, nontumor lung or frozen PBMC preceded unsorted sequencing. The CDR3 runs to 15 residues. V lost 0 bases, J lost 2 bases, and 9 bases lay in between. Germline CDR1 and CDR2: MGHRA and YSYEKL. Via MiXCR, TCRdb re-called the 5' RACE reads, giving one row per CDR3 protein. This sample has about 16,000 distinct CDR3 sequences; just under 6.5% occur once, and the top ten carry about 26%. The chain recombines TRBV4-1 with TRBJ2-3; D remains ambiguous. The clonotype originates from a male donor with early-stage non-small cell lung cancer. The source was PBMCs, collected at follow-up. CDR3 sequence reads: CASSQDQVSTDTQYF. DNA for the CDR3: TGCGCCAGCAGCCAAGATCAGGTTTCCACAGATACGCAGTATTTT.